These 6 T cell receptor beta chains originate from one sample sequenced in a study of T-cell memory formation after mild COVID-19. TCRdb used MiXCR to reprocess the 5' RACE reads, holding one entry per CDR3 protein. Among hundreds of thousands of distinct CDR3 sequences listed, around 21% were seen once. Sequencing was carried out using PBMCs or a T cell subset sorted from them (not recorded which). The receptors shown here come from an adult woman who had mild COVID-19 (a few samples of this study predate the infection). Cell type and time point are not known.

The chain combines TRBV25-1 with TRBJ2-1; 10 positions match TRBD2. This CDR3 comprises 17 residues. Germline trimming cut 4 bases from V and 4 bases from J; bases unmatched to any gene: 10. CDR1 is MGHDK, CDR2 SYGVNS, per germline. Here the CDR3 reads CASSGPMIAGGYNEQFF. The CDR3 nucleotides are TGTGCCAGCAGTGGGCCCATGATAGCGGGAGGATACAATGAGCAGTTCTTC.

This clonotype was detected many times. The V gene is TRBV6-4, the J gene TRBJ2-3, with TRBD2 identical over 9 bases. Trimming cost V 2 bases and J 4 bases; bases outside gene matches: 4. The CDR3 is made up of 15 amino acids. Germline CDR1 is MRHNA and CDR2 is SNTAGT. CDR3 region: CASSDQRGEADTQYF. CDR3 nucleotides: TGTGCCAGCAGTGACCAGCGGGGGGAAGCAGATACGCAGTATTTT.

This clonotype was counted at least ten times. At one of its ends the junction is not consistent with the germline gene, which may arise from a read error. This chain connects TRBV7-7 to TRBJ2-7; TRBD1 matches at 8 bases. Germline-derived CDR1 and CDR2 are SSHAT and FNYEAQ (reference sequence). The CDR3 covers 13 residues. The CDR3 region has the DNA TGTGCTAGCAGCTCAGGGGGCGGATACGAGCAGTACTTC. Its protein is CASSSGGGYEQYF. The variable domain in full, with the rest retrieved from reference TRBV7-7 and TRBJ2-7, is GAGVSQSPRYKVTKRGQDVTLRCDPISSHATLYWYQQALGQGPEFLTYFNYEAQPDKSGLPSDRFSAERPEGSISTLTIQRTEQRDSAMYRCASSSGGGYEQYFGPGTRLTVT.

This clonotype showed up just a few times. The chain employs TRBV9 and TRBJ1-1; D gene uncertain. CDR1 and CDR2 (germline): SGDLS, YYNGEE. Trimming stripped 5 bases from V and 2 bases from J, with 13 bases between. The CDR3 contains 14 residues. In nucleotides, the CDR3 is TGTGCCAGCAGAGCATTCATATCCAACACTGAAGCTTTCTTT. It yields the protein CASRAFISNTEAFF. Based on the CDR3 plus reference TRBV9 and TRBJ1-1, the full variable domain is DSGVTQTPKHLITATGQRVTLRCSPRSGDLSVYWYQQSLDQGLQFLIQYYNGEERAKGNILERFSAQQFPDLHSELNLSSLELGDSALYFCASRAFISNTEAFFGQGTRLTVV.

This clonotype has more than one count but fewer than ten. The rearrangement joins TRBV5-1 to TRBJ1-3; the D is unclear. CDR1 and CDR2 (germline): SGHRS, YFSETQ. The CDR3 sequence is 14 residues long. V shed 4 bases and J shed 4 bases, with 12 bases lying between them. The CDR3 spells CASSLEGTGNTIYF. DNA of the CDR3: TGCGCCAGCAGCCTGGAGGGCACGGGAAACACCATATATTTT.

The chain has TRBV5-4 and TRBJ2-1; the D is unclear. V was cut by 3 bases and J by 4 bases, with 8 bases left in between. The CDR3 runs 13 residues. Per germline, CDR1 SGHNT and CDR2 YYREEE (reference sequence). The CDR3 region has the DNA TGTGCCAGCAGCTCCGACACATACAATGAGCAGTTCTTC. Translated, it gives CASSSDTYNEQFF.